These 2 T cell receptor beta chains were sequenced from one sample in a study of multiple sclerosis patients with progressive multifocal leukoencephalopathy. Time point indicated: time of PML onset. Profiled with immunoSEQ multiplex PCR; TCRdb holds only in-frame clones, not every one. The data show approximately 27,000 clones, 85% to 90% seen once. The sequencing here drew on PBMCs, taken from a patient treated with natalizumab. These receptors all come from a woman aged 25 to 39 with progressive multifocal leukoencephalopathy.

The rearrangement uses TRBV7-2 and TRBJ2-3, with TRBD2 identical over 7 bases. V lost 1 base, J lost 1 base, and 11 bases stayed unmatched. The CDR3 has 18 residues. Germline loops: CDR1 SGHTA, CDR2 FQGNSA. The CDR3 region is CASSLGTRTSGRTDTQYF. DNA of the CDR3: TGTGCCAGCAGCTTAGGGACTAGGACGTCGGGACGCACAGATACGCAGTATTTT.

The J gene is TRBJ2-5, the V gene TRBV7-7, with a tentative D call TRBD1 (5 bases). The germline V and J ends were trimmed by 5 bases and 2 bases, with 9 bases remaining between them. Germline CDR1 is SSHAT and CDR2 is FNYEAQ (reference sequence). The CDR3 contains 13 residues. CDR3 region: CASSRTFQETQYF. The CDR3, as DNA: TGTGCCAGCAGCCGGACATTTCAAGAGACCCAGTACTTC.